The present entry profiles one TCR beta chain with its context. TCRdb's copy holds only in-frame clones and misses some; the assay was immunoSEQ multiplex PCR. Of 65,000 to 80,000 clones in the sample, approximately 82% were seen once. Germline CDR1 is MNHEY and CDR2 is SMNVEV (reference sequence). The CDR3 runs to 15 residues. The V end was cut by 5 bases, the J end by 5 bases, with 18 bases between. The sample belongs to a study of cytotoxic CD8 clonotypes in ibrutinib-treated CLL. The chain combines TRBV27 with TRBJ2-5; a possible D gene is TRBD2 (6 bases). This clonotype was sampled from a human donor with chronic lymphocytic leukemia. The sequenced sample was PBMCs, obtained after 24 months of ibrutinib treatment. CDR3 nucleotides: TGTGCCAGCAGTCCGAGATCCGGGAGAGGGGAGACCCAGTACTTC. It is translated as CASSPRSGRGETQYF.